The source of this T cell receptor beta chain is a study of beta chain features in type 1 diabetes. As for the study in general: The study found patients and healthy donors alike in age, gender and cell yields. The study's findings and limits: Naive, central memory and Treg TCRB repertoires appeared more alike in patients than in healthy donors. People with Type 1 diabetes carried modestly yet significantly shorter TCRB CDR3s in all four CD4+ subsets.

CD4+ naive, central memory, regulatory and stem cell-like memory subsets were isolated by sorting on CD45RO/CCR7/CD25/CD127/CD95/CD27. Reverse transcription of all isolated RNA meant that expressed TCRB transcripts were sequenced. Assay used: immunoSEQ multiplex PCR; TCRdb lists only in-frame clones, some missing. The sample records 45,000 to 65,000 clones, 40% to 60% being singletons. CDR1 SQVTM and CDR2 ANQGSEA come from the germline V gene. The CDR3 runs to 12 residues. Trimming took off 4 bases at V and 4 bases at J, with 10 bases between the two ends. This clone was seen a few times. Its matching antigen is unknown.

Source material: Tregs from blood. This receptor was identified in a woman aged 40-49 years with type 1 diabetes. The V gene is TRBV29-1, the J gene TRBJ1-2, with a tentative D call TRBD1 (6 bases). CDR3 in amino acids: CSVADSSYGYTF. As DNA, the CDR3 is TGCAGCGTTGCGGACAGTAGCTATGGCTACACCTTC.